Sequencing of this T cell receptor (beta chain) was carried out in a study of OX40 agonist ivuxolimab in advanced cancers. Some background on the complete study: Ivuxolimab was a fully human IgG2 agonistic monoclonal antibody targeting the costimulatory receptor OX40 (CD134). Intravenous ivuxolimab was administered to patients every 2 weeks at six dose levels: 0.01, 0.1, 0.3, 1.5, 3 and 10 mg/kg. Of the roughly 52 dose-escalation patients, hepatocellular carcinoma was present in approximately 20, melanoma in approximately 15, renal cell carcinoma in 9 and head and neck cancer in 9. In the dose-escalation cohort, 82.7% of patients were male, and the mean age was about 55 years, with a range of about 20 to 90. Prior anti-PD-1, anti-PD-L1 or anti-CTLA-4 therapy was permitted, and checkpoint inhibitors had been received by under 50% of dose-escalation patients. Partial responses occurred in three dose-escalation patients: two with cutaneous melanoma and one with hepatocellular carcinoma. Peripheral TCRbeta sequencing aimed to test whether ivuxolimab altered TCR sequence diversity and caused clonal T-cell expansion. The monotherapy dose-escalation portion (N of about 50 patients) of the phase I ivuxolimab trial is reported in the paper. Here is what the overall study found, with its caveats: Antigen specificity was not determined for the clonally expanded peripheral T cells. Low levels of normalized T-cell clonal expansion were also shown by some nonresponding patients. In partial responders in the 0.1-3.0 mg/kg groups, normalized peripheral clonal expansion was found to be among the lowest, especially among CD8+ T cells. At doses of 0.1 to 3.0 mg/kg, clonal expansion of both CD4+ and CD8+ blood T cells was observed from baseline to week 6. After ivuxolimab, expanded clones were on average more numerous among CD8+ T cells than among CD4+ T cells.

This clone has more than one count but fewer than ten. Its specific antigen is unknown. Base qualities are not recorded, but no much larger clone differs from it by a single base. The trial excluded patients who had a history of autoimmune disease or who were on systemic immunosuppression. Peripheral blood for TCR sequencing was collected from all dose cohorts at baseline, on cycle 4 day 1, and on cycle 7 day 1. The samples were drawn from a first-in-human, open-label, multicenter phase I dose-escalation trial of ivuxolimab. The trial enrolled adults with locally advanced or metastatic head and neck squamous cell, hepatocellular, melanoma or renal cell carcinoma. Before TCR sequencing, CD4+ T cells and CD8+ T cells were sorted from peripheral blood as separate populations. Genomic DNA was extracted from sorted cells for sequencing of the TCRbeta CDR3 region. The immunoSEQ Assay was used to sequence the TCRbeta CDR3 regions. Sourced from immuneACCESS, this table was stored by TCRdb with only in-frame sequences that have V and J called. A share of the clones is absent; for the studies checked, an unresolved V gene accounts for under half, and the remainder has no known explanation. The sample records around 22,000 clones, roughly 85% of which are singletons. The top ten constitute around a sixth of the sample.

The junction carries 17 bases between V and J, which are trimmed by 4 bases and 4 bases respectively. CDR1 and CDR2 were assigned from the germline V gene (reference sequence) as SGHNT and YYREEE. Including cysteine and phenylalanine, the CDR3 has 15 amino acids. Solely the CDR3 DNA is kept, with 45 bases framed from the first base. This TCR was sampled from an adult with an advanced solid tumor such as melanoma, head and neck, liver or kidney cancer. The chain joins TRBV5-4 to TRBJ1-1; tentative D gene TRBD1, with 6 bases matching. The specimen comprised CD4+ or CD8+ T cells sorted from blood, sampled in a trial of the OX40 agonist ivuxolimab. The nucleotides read TGTGCCAGCAGCCGGGACAACCCTAGGGGCACTGAAGCTTTCTTT. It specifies CASSRDNPRGTEAFF.